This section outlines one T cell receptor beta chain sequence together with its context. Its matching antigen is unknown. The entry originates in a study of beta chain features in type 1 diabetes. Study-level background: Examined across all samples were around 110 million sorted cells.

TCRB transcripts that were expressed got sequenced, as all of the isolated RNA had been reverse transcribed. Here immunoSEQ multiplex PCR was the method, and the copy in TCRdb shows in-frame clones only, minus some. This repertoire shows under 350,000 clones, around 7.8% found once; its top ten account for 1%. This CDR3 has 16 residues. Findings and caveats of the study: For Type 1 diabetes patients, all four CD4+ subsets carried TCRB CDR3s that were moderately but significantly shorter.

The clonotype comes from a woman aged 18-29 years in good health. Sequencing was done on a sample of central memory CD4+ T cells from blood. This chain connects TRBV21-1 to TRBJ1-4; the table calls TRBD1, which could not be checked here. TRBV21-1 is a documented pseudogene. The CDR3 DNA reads TGTGCCAGCAGCAAAGCGCTGGACAGGAACAATGAAAAACTGTTTTTT. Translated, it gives CASSKALDRNNEKLFF.